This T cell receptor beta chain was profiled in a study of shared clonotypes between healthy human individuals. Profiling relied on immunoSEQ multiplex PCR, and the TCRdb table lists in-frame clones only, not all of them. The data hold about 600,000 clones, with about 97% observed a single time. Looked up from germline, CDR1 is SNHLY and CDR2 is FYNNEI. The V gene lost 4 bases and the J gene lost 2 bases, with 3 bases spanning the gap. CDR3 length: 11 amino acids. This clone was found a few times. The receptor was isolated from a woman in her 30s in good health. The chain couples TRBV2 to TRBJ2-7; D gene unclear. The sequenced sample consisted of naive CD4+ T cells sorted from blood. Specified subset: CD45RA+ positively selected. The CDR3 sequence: CASSGTYEQYF. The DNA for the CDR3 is TGTGCCAGCAGTGGGACCTACGAGCAGTACTTC.